The 27 T cell receptor beta chains listed next were all sequenced from one sample in a study of CD8 T cells in Susac syndrome. Reverse transcription of roughly 0.5 to 1 ug RNA was carried out with random hexamers. TCRdb passed the immunoSEQ multiplex PCR reads through MiXCR, listing each CDR3 protein once. The table includes about 240,000 distinct CDR3 sequences, 90% to 97% detected once. Specimen: CD4+ T cells from PBMCs. These receptors all come from a human donor with Susac syndrome.

The J gene is TRBJ1-1, the V gene TRBV30; tentative D call: TRBD1 (6 bases). The CDR3 runs to 14 residues. Germline V gene data show CDR1 as GTSNPN and CDR2 as SVGIG (reference sequence). The V end was cut by 0 bases, the J end by 4 bases, with 12 bases between. The CDR3 DNA sequence: TGTGCCTGGAGTGTGGGGGGCAGGGCCACTGAAGCTTTCTTT. This encodes CAWSVGGRATEAFF.

The rearrangement links TRBV9 to TRBJ2-1, with a weak D call TRBD2 (6 bases). CDR1 and CDR2 from the germline V gene are SGDLS and YYNGEE. Trimming pared 4 bases from V and 6 bases from J, leaving 23 bases between. The CDR3 is made up of 17 amino acids. For the CDR3, the DNA is TGTGCCAGCAGCCGCCTCAATCTAGCGCGAGGTGGCAATGAGCAGTTCTTC. Protein sequence: CASSRLNLARGGNEQFF. Full variable domain (missing parts from reference TRBV9 and TRBJ2-1): DSGVTQTPKHLITATGQRVTLRCSPRSGDLSVYWYQQSLDQGLQFLIQYYNGEERAKGNILERFSAQQFPDLHSELNLSSLELGDSALYFCASSRLNLARGGNEQFFGPGTRLTVL.

The gene calls are TRBV6-5 and TRBJ1-1, with TRBD1 as a possible D gene (5 bases). CDR1 is MNHEY, CDR2 SVGAGI, per germline. The CDR3 runs to 13 residues. The V and J ends lost 7 bases and 3 bases respectively, with 12 bases between them. This CDR3 reads CASTGTADTEAFF. The CDR3 bases are TGTGCCAGCACGGGGACGGCTGACACTGAAGCTTTCTTT.

The chain links TRBV5-1 to TRBJ2-5, with D possibly TRBD1 on 5 matching bases. From germline, CDR1 is SGHRS and CDR2 YFSETQ. The CDR3 runs 14 residues. V dropped 0 bases and J dropped 1 base, with 7 bases sitting between them. The CDR3 reads CASSLVTVQETQYF. Here the CDR3 DNA reads TGCGCCAGCAGCTTGGTGACAGTCCAAGAGACCCAGTACTTC. The full variable domain, its missing parts supplied by reference TRBV5-1 and TRBJ2-5, is KAGVTQTPRYLIKTRGQQVTLSCSPISGHRSVSWYQQTPGQGLQFLFEYFSETQRNKGNFPGRFSGRQFSNSRSEMNVSTLELGDSALYLCASSLVTVQETQYFGPGTRLLVL.

The rearrangement joins TRBV20-1 to TRBJ2-5; TRBD2 matches at 11 bases. The V and J ends lost 6 bases and 5 bases, in that order; junction bases with no gene match: 14. Germline V gene sequence: CDR1 DFQATT, CDR2 SNEGSKA (reference sequence). This CDR3 has 16 residues. CDR3 sequence reads: CSASGTSGGWWETQYF. The CDR3 DNA reads TGCAGTGCGTCCGGGACTAGCGGTGGTTGGTGGGAGACCCAGTACTTC.

The chain uses TRBV5-6 and TRBJ2-3; 9 bases match TRBD2. The CDR3 length is 16 residues. Germline CDR1 SGHDT, CDR2 YYEEEE. After removal of 2 bases from V and 5 bases from J, the junction contained 9 bases not matched to a gene. The CDR3 loop reads CASSLPQLAGIDTQYF. DNA of the CDR3: TGTGCCAGCAGCTTACCCCAGCTAGCGGGAATAGATACGCAGTATTTT.

This chain joins TRBV12-3 or TRBV12-4 and TRBJ2-5, with D unresolved. The CDR3 loop spans 12 amino acids. Trimming cost V 0 bases and J 9 bases, with 8 bases left between them. For the CDR3, the DNA is TGTGCCAGCAGTTTAGCGCGGTCGGCCCAGTACTTC. It codes for CASSLARSAQYF.

This sequence joins TRBV7-2 and TRBJ2-4, with unresolved D. The CDR3 runs 13 residues. Germline V gives CDR1 SGHTA, CDR2 FQGNSA. Deletions cut 5 bases from V and 5 bases from J, with 10 bases between. The CDR3 sequence: CASSLGKQNIQYF. The CDR3 region has the DNA TGTGCCAGCAGCCTTGGGAAGCAAAACATTCAGTACTTC.

The V and J genes are TRBV10-3 and TRBJ2-7, with 9 bases fitting TRBD2. Germline CDR1 and CDR2: ENHRY and SYGVKD. The CDR3 length is 15 residues. Unmatched junction bases numbered 7, after V lost 0 bases and J lost 7 bases. In nucleotides, the CDR3 is TGTGCCATCAGTGAGTCGGGAGCGGGAGGCTTTGAGCAGTACTTC. Amino acid sequence: CAISESGAGGFEQYF.

The chain has TRBV3-1 and TRBJ2-5; D gene uncertain. This CDR3 is built from 14 residues. The germline gives CDR1 LGHDT, CDR2 YNNKEL (reference sequence). With 2 bases removed from V and 5 bases from J, the gap between germline ends came to 12 bases. CDR3 protein: CASSQSTLRETQYF. Written as DNA, the CDR3 is TGTGCCAGCAGCCAAAGTACCCTAAGGGAGACCCAGTACTTC.

This sequence joins TRBV12-3 or TRBV12-4 and TRBJ2-7; D call uncertain. V lost 7 bases, J lost 0 bases, and 13 bases lay in between. This CDR3 contains 14 residues. In DNA, the CDR3 is TGTGCCAGCACTCCGTCCCCCGGCTCCTACGAGCAGTACTTC. Translated, it gives CASTPSPGSYEQYF.

The chain links TRBV28 to TRBJ2-7; D uncertain. The CDR3 contains 11 residues. Trimming stripped 5 bases from V and 7 bases from J, with 9 bases between. Germline V gives CDR1 MDHEN, CDR2 SYDVKM. CDR3 coding DNA: TGTGCCAGCAGTCTCATGAGGGAGCAGTACTTC. Amino acid sequence: CASSLMREQYF.

The J gene is TRBJ1-2, the V gene TRBV7-9; 7 bases map to TRBD1. The J segment lost 7 bases and the V segment lost 5 bases, leaving 10 bases of the junction unmatched. CDR1 and CDR2 (germline): SEHNR, FQNEAQ (reference sequence). The CDR3 contains 14 residues. The CDR3 DNA sequence: TGTGCCAGCAGCAAACGTGCAGGGGGAGGTGGCTACACCTTC. Encoded protein: CASSKRAGGGGYTF.

V usage is TRBV4-1 and J usage is TRBJ1-4; 8 positions agree with TRBD1. The CDR3 loop spans 19 amino acids. V lost 3 bases to trimming and J lost 6 bases; unmatched junction nucleotides: 18. Germline CDR1 reads MGHRA; CDR2 reads YSYEKL. The CDR3 region is CASSQRRAEQGGSDEKLFF. The CDR3 nucleotides read TGCGCCAGCAGCCAGCGTCGTGCGGAACAGGGGGGCTCGGATGAAAAACTGTTTTTT.

The chain couples TRBV4-2 to TRBJ2-7, with D unclear. Looked up from germline, CDR1 is LGHNA and CDR2 is YNFKEQ. The germline V and J ends were trimmed by 0 bases and 1 base, with 13 bases remaining between them. CDR3 size: 16 residues. CDR3 nucleotide sequence: TGTGCCAGCAGCCAAGATCCAGGCCGCTATTCCTACGAGCAGTACTTC. Residues: CASSQDPGRYSYEQYF.

This sequence joins TRBV24-1 and TRBJ2-3, with a possible D match to TRBD1 (5 bases). The CDR3 consists of 14 residues. Germline V gene lookup returns CDR1 KGHDR and CDR2 SFDVKD. V was cut by 0 bases and J by 4 bases, with 7 bases left in between. The CDR3 region has the DNA TGTGCCACCAGTGATTTGGCAGGGTCAGATACGCAGTATTTT. Translating it yields CATSDLAGSDTQYF.

The chain links TRBV20-1 to TRBJ1-4; tentative D call: TRBD1 (6 bases). The CDR3 is 14 residues long. Germline CDR1 reads DFQATT; CDR2 reads SNEGSKA (reference sequence). Trimming removed 6 bases from V and 8 bases from J, with 19 bases in between. CDR3 nucleotides: TGCAGTGCGCCGTTACAGGGAAATTTCGAAAAACTGTTTTTT. Translating it yields CSAPLQGNFEKLFF.

The V gene is TRBV12-3 or TRBV12-4, the J gene TRBJ1-2; 7 bases match TRBD1. This CDR3 comprises 15 residues. The J segment lost 4 bases and the V segment lost 5 bases, leaving 10 bases of the junction unmatched. CDR3 residues: CASSPGTELLYGYTF. CDR3 sequence (DNA): TGTGCCAGCAGTCCCGGGACAGAATTACTCTATGGCTACACCTTC.

The chain uses TRBV29-1 and TRBJ1-1; D not resolved. Germline CDR1 reads SQVTM; CDR2 reads ANQGSEA. The CDR3 contains 15 residues. The V gene lost 2 bases and the J gene lost 0 bases, with 13 bases spanning the gap. Written as DNA, the CDR3 is TGCAGCGTTGAACATCCTCAATGGATGAACACTGAAGCTTTCTTT. Translated: CSVEHPQWMNTEAFF.

This clonotype occurred once. V usage is TRBV11-2 and J usage is TRBJ1-2; 7 nucleotides line up with TRBD1. The CDR3 is made up of 15 amino acids. Trimming took 4 bases from V and 5 from J; bases not matched to a gene: 10. Germline values: CDR1 SGHAT, CDR2 FQNNGV. The CDR3 DNA sequence: TGTGCCAGCAGCTCCCTCCGGGACAGTCCTTATGGCTACACCTTC. It specifies CASSSLRDSPYGYTF.

Note on this clonotype: An end of the junction differs from the germline gene, which may be a read error. The rearrangement uses TRBV11-2 and TRBJ2-2; TRBD2 is a possible D gene (5 bases). This CDR3 comprises 15 residues. The germline V gene encodes CDR1 SGHAT and CDR2 FQNNGV. The CDR3 DNA reads TGTGCCAGCCGCTTCCGCGGACTCAGATCCGGGGAGCTGTTTTTT. Translated: CASRFRGLRSGELFF.

This clonotype was detected once. This chain joins TRBV5-4 and TRBJ2-5; 11 bases fit TRBD2. The length of the CDR3 is 16 residues. Per the germline V gene, CDR1 is SGHNT and CDR2 is YYREEE (reference sequence). V was pared by 3 bases and J by 3 bases, with 7 bases of the junction left unmatched. The CDR3 bases are TGTGCCAGCAGCTCCCTTACTAGCGGGGGTGAAGAGACCCAGTACTTC. It specifies CASSSLTSGGEETQYF.

The V call is TRBV30, the J call TRBJ2-6; the D gene is possibly TRBD1 (6 bases). V was shortened by 8 bases and J by 4 bases, with 18 bases between the two germline ends. The CDR3 consists of 15 residues. Germline V gives CDR1 GTSNPN, CDR2 SVGIG (reference sequence). CDR3 protein: CALEIQGRGANVLTF. In nucleotides, the CDR3 is TGTGCCCTCGAGATCCAGGGGCGCGGGGCCAACGTCCTGACTTTC.

The chain couples TRBV25-1 to TRBJ2-1; TRBD2 agrees at 12 bases. CDR3 length: 16 amino acids. V trimming: 2 bases; J trimming: 1 base; junction bases outside the gene matches: 0. CDR1 and CDR2 from the germline V gene are MGHDK and SYGVNS. Here the CDR3 reads CASSELAGGSYNEQFF. The CDR3 DNA reads as TGTGCCAGCAGTGAACTAGCGGGAGGGTCCTACAATGAGCAGTTCTTC.

The chain employs TRBV12-3 or TRBV12-4 and TRBJ2-7; D tentatively reads TRBD1 or TRBD2 (5 bases each). Trimming stripped 1 base from V and 1 base from J, with 8 bases between. This CDR3 comprises 14 residues. The DNA of the CDR3 is TGTGCCAGCAGTTTAGGGGACGGTTCCTACGAGCAGTACTTC. Encoded protein: CASSLGDGSYEQYF.

This chain links TRBV3-1 with TRBJ2-5; TRBD2 matches at 9 bases. J lost 2 bases, V lost 4 bases, and 5 bases had no gene match. Germline V lookup: CDR1 LGHDT, CDR2 YNNKEL (reference sequence). The CDR3 has 15 amino acids. The CDR3 is CASSLSGSPQETQYF. The CDR3 nucleotides read TGTGCCAGCAGCCTTAGCGGGAGCCCTCAAGAGACCCAGTACTTC.

V is TRBV27 and J is TRBJ2-5, with D tentatively TRBD1 (5 bases). Germline lookup yields CDR1 MNHEY and CDR2 SMNVEV (reference sequence). The V end lost 7 bases, the J end lost 1 base, and 10 bases lay between the germline ends. The CDR3 is made up of 13 amino acids. CDR3 sequence (DNA): TGTGCCAGCAAGGCAGGGCGCCAAGAGACCCAGTACTTC. The encoded protein is CASKAGRQETQYF.